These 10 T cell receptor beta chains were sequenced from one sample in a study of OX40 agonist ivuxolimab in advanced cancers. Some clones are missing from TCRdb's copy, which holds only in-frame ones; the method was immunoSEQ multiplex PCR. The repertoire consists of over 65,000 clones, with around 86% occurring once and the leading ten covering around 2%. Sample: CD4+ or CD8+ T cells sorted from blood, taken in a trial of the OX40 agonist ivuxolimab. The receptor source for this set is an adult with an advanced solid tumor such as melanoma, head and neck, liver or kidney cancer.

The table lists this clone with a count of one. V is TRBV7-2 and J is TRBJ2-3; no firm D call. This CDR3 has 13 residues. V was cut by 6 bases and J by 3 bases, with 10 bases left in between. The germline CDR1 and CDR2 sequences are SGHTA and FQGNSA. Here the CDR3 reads CASSSPRTDTQYF. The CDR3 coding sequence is TGTGCCAGCAGTTCGCCCCGGACAGATACGCAGTATTTT.

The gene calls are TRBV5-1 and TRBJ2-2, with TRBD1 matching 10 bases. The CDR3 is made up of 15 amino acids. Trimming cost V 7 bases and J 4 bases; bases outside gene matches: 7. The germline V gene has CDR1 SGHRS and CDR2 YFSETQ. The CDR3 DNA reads TGCGCCAGCTTCTCCGGGACAGGGGCCACCGGGGAGCTGTTTTTT. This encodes CASFSGTGATGELFF. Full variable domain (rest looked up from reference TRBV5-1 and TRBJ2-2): KAGVTQTPRYLIKTRGQQVTLSCSPISGHRSVSWYQQTPGQGLQFLFEYFSETQRNKGNFPGRFSGRQFSNSRSEMNVSTLELGDSALYLCASFSGTGATGELFFGEGSRLTVL.

CDR3 DNA: TGTGCCAGCAGCTACGGGGCTAACTATGGCTACACCTTC. Translation gives CASSYGANYGYTF. This chain uses TRBV5-6 with TRBJ1-2; D call uncertain. Germline V lookup: CDR1 SGHDT, CDR2 YYEEEE. This CDR3 has 13 amino acids. Trimming shortened V by 3 bases and J by 0 bases, and 6 bases separated the two germline ends.

Written as DNA, the CDR3 is TGTGCCAGCAAGACGGAAGGGGAGCAGTACTTC. Translating gives CASKTEGEQYF. This chain joins TRBV2 and TRBJ2-7; D is unclear. CDR3 length: 11 residues. Germline CDR1 is SNHLY and CDR2 is FYNNEI. V was clipped by 7 bases and J by 7 bases, with 11 bases between them.

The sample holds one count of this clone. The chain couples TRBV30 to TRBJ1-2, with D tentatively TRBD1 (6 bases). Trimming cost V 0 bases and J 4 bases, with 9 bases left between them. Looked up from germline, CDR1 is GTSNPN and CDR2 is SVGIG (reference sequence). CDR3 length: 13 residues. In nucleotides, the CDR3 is TGTGCCTGGAGTGTCTACAGGGCCTATGGCTACACCTTC. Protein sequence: CAWSVYRAYGYTF.

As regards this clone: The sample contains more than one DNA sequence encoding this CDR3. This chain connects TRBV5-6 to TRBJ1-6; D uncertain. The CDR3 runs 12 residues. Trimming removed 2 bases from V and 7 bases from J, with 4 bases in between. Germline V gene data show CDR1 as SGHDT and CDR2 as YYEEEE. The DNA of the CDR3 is TGTGCCAGCAGCTTAAGGAATTCACCCCTCCACTTT. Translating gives CASSLRNSPLHF.

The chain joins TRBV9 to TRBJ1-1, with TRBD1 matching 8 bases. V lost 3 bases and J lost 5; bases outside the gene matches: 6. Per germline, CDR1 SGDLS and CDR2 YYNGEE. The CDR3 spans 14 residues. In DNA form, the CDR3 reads TGTGCCAGCAGCGCTTTTCAGGGGGCGACTGAAGCTTTCTTT. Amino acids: CASSAFQGATEAFF.

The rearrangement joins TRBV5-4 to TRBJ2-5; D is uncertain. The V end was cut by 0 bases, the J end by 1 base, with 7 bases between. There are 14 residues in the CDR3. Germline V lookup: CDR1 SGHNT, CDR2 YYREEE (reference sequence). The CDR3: CASSLAGSQETQYF. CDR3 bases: TGTGCCAGCAGCTTGGCCGGCTCCCAAGAGACCCAGTACTTC.

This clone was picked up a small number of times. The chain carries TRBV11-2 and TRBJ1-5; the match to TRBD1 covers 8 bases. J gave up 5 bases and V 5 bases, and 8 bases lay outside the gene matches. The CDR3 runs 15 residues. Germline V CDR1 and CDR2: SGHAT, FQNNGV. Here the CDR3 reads CASSAGTGLYQPQHF. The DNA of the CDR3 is TGTGCCAGCAGCGCCGGGACAGGTTTGTATCAGCCCCAGCATTTT.

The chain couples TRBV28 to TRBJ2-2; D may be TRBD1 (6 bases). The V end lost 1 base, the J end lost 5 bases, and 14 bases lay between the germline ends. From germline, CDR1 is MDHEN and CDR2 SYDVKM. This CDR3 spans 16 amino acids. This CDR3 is CASSLSAGQGTGELFF. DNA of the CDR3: TGTGCCAGCAGTTTATCGGCTGGGCAGGGGACCGGGGAGCTGTTTTTT. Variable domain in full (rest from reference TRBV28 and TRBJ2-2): DVKVTQSSRYLVKRTGEKVFLECVQDMDHENMFWYRQDPGLGLRLIYFSYDVKMKEKGDIPEGYSVSREKKERFSLILESASTNQTSMYLCASSLSAGQGTGELFFGEGSRLTVL.